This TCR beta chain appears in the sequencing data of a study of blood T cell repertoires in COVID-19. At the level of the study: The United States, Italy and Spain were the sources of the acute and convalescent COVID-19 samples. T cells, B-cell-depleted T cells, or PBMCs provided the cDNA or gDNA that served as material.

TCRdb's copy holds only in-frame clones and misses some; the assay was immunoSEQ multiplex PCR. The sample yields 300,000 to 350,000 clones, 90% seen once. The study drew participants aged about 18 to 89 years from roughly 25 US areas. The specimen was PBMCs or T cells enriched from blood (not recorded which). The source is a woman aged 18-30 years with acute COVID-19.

DNA of the CDR3: TGTGCCACCGGGACTGGAAGCGGTCAGCCCCAGCATTTT. Encoded protein: CATGTGSGQPQHF. The chain employs TRBV28 and TRBJ1-5; TRBD1 might be the D (5 bases). V shed 10 bases and J shed 6 bases, with 16 bases lying between them. This CDR3 comprises 13 residues. The V gene's germline CDR1 is MDHEN and CDR2 SYDVKM.